Sequencing of this T cell receptor beta chain was carried out in a study of beta chain features in type 1 diabetes. The entirety of the isolated RNA underwent reverse transcription, so expressed TCRB transcripts were sequenced. The protocol was immunoSEQ multiplex PCR, while the TCRdb copy is restricted to in-frame clones and leaves out a portion. The repertoire consists of about 270,000 clones, with less than 15% occurring once and the leading ten covering roughly 0.028%. Trimming left V 0 bases short and J 3 bases short, with 7 bases between. CDR3 size: 14 residues. In germline, CDR1 is SNHLY, CDR2 FYNNEI. This clone was detected a few times.

The chain recombines TRBV2 with TRBJ2-3; D is perhaps TRBD1 (5 bases). This TCR was sampled from a woman aged 35 to 49 in good health. The specimen sequenced was naive CD4+ T cells from blood. CDR3 coding DNA: TGTGCCAGCAGTGAAGCGACAGCAACAGATACGCAGTATTTT. It encodes CASSEATATDTQYF.